A selection of T cell receptor beta chains follows, all from one sample in a study of T cells after yellow fever vaccination. TCRdb processed the 5' RACE reads anew with MiXCR; each CDR3 protein has one entry. The sample carries 400,000 or so distinct CDR3 sequences, around 6.5% recorded once. This specimen was PBMCs, taken 5 days after the yellow fever booster vaccination. The receptors were sampled from a man between 25 and 39 years old who received the YFV17D yellow fever vaccine. CDR3s include the opening cysteine and the closing phenylalanine or tryptophan. The D gene is left open where the match is weak. Clone size is given for some rows only: seen once, a few or many times, or a class if the clone is expanded.

d_gene	j_gene	abundance	v_gene	CDR3aa	CDR3nt
-	TRBJ1-1	-	TRBV4-3	CASSQVWGGTNTEAFF	TGCGCCAGCAGCCAAGTCTGGGGAGGTACGAACACTGAAGCTTTCTTT
-	TRBJ1-2	-	TRBV29-1	CSVLGSNYGYTF	TGCAGCGTTTTAGGAAGTAACTATGGCTACACCTTC
TRBD2	TRBJ2-1	many	TRBV24-1	CATSDFLAEENEQFF	TGTGCCACCAGTGATTTCCTAGCGGAGGAGAATGAGCAGTTCTTC
-	TRBJ1-1	many	TRBV6-2/TRBV6-3	CASNQGTFTINTEAFF	TGTGCCAGCAACCAAGGGACCTTCACAATTAACACTGAAGCTTTCTTT
-	TRBJ2-3	few	TRBV15	CATSRGGSGGTQYF	TGTGCCACCAGCAGAGGCGGGTCGGGTGGTACGCAGTATTTT
TRBD2	TRBJ2-5	many	TRBV24-1	CATSASAGGGAQYF	TGTGCCACCAGTGCGAGTGCGGGAGGCGGGGCCCAGTACTTC
-	TRBJ2-2	few	TRBV5-1	CASSRKAYETGELFF	TGCGCCAGCAGCAGAAAAGCCTATGAGACCGGGGAGCTGTTTTTT
-	TRBJ2-7	-	TRBV20-1	CSAEDYEQYF	TGCAGTGCCGAAGATTACGAGCAGTACTTC
TRBD2	TRBJ2-1	-	TRBV20-1	CSATGLAPGHEQFF	TGCAGTGCTACCGGACTAGCCCCGGGCCATGAGCAGTTCTTC
-	TRBJ1-1	-	TRBV7-9	CASSFNGNTEAFF	TGTGCCAGCAGCTTTAACGGGAACACTGAAGCTTTCTTT
TRBD2	TRBJ2-5	-	TRBV25-1	CASSDLAGVETQYF	TGTGCCAGCAGTGATCTAGCGGGAGTTGAGACCCAGTACTTC
-	TRBJ2-5	many	TRBV4-3	CASSQDPNSETQYF	TGCGCCAGCAGCCAAGACCCCAATTCCGAGACCCAGTACTTC
-	TRBJ2-1	many	TRBV10-3	CAISGTLGSLKYNEQFF	TGTGCCATCAGTGGTACCCTAGGGTCACTTAAATACAATGAGCAGTTCTTC
-	TRBJ2-5	many	TRBV20-1	CSAARDNGVTQYF	TGCAGTGCGGCCCGGGACAACGGAGTGACCCAGTACTTC
-	TRBJ2-1	-	TRBV5-1	CASSLVGGPSYNEQFF	TGCGCCAGCAGCTTGGTCGGGGGGCCCTCCTACAATGAGCAGTTCTTC
-	TRBJ2-1	many	TRBV4-3	CASSQVQDFVHNEQFF	TGCGCCAGCAGCCAAGTTCAGGACTTCGTTCACAATGAGCAGTTCTTC
-	TRBJ2-5	few	TRBV2	CASTTYETVKQETQYF	TGTGCCAGCACCACCTACGAGACGGTGAAACAAGAGACCCAGTACTTC
-	TRBJ2-1	few	TRBV6-2/TRBV6-3	CASSSLAGLEEQFF	TGTGCCAGCAGTAGTCTGGCGGGATTAGAGGAGCAGTTCTTC
-	TRBJ2-7	many	TRBV7-3	CASSLTGRDEQYF	TGTGCCAGCAGCTTAACGGGCAGGGACGAGCAGTACTTC
TRBD2	TRBJ2-1	-	TRBV9	CASSHAGGTNEQFF	TGTGCCAGCAGTCACGCGGGAGGTACCAATGAGCAGTTCTTC
-	TRBJ2-4	many	TRBV6-1	CASVRNRQGVTIQYF	TGTGCCAGCGTAAGGAATCGGCAGGGAGTAACCATTCAGTACTTC
TRBD1	TRBJ2-5	many	TRBV25-1	CASSRPGQPSETQYF	TGTGCCAGCAGTCGTCCGGGACAGCCATCAGAGACCCAGTACTTC
TRBD2	TRBJ2-2	few	TRBV12-3/TRBV12-4	CASSIFPSGSSSAGELFF	TGTGCCAGCAGCATCTTCCCTAGCGGGAGCTCCTCGGCCGGGGAGCTGTTTTTT
TRBD2	TRBJ2-1	many	TRBV6-5	CASSFSIWREGAYNEQFF	TGTGCCAGCAGTTTTTCTATATGGCGGGAGGGGGCCTACAATGAGCAGTTCTTC
TRBD1	TRBJ2-2	many	TRBV9	CASSDRGPTGELFF	TGTGCCAGCAGCGACAGGGGGCCCACCGGGGAGCTGTTTTTT
TRBD2	TRBJ2-7	few	TRBV5-1	CASSLATSGLRGTYEQYF	TGCGCCAGCAGCTTGGCGACTAGCGGGCTGAGGGGGACCTACGAGCAGTACTTC
-	TRBJ2-3	few	TRBV9	CASSPRGSEDTQYF	TGTGCCAGCAGCCCTCGGGGGTCCGAGGATACGCAGTATTTT
-	TRBJ2-1	many	TRBV7-9	CASNYPGGGTGTNEQFF	TGTGCCAGCAACTACCCGGGCGGGGGGACAGGGACCAATGAGCAGTTCTTC
-	TRBJ2-1	many	TRBV6-2/TRBV6-3	CASSLGPTYNEQFF	TGTGCCAGCAGTCTCGGGCCTACCTACAATGAGCAGTTCTTC
TRBD1	TRBJ2-7	few	TRBV6-1	CASKRGTGGHEQYF	TGTGCCAGCAAGAGAGGGACAGGCGGACACGAGCAGTACTTC
-	TRBJ2-3	many	TRBV11-2	CASSPFPGEVGHTDTQYF	TGTGCCAGCAGCCCCTTCCCAGGGGAGGTGGGGCACACAGATACGCAGTATTTT
-	TRBJ1-5	few	TRBV28	CASNLLYQPQHF	TGTGCCAGCAACCTGTTATATCAGCCCCAGCATTTT
-	TRBJ1-4	-	TRBV20-1	CSARAREDGTNEKLFF	TGCAGTGCTAGAGCTCGGGAGGATGGGACTAATGAAAAACTGTTTTTT
TRBD2	TRBJ2-1	-	TRBV20-1	CSAREPGGQRYNEQFF	TGCAGTGCTAGAGAACCGGGAGGCCAAAGGTACAATGAGCAGTTCTTC
TRBD2	TRBJ2-3	few	TRBV6-2/TRBV6-3	CASRTSGRIGDTQYF	TGTGCCAGCCGGACTAGCGGGAGAATTGGAGATACGCAGTATTTT
-	TRBJ2-7	many	TRBV20-1	CSATQWVYTEQYF	TGCAGTGCTACGCAGTGGGTCTATACCGAGCAGTACTTC
TRBD2	TRBJ2-3	many	TRBV5-1	CASSKTGTSYTDTQYF	TGCGCCAGCAGCAAAACCGGGACTAGCTATACAGATACGCAGTATTTT
-	TRBJ2-7	many	TRBV7-2	CASSLIGGYEQYF	TGTGCCAGCAGCCTTATAGGAGGCTACGAGCAGTACTTC
TRBD2	TRBJ2-7	-	TRBV28	CAGAPGLVPYEQYF	TGTGCCGGCGCCCCGGGACTAGTACCCTACGAGCAGTACTTC
-	TRBJ2-7	-	TRBV4-3	CASSQVSGAGGYEQYF	TGCGCCAGCAGCCAAGTATCTGGAGCAGGGGGGTACGAGCAGTACTTC
TRBD2	TRBJ2-2	few	TRBV27	CATPPGLAHNTGELFF	TGTGCCACCCCCCCTGGACTAGCTCACAACACCGGGGAGCTGTTTTTT
TRBD2	TRBJ2-7	few	TRBV27	CASNHYGGLGGSGGEQYF	TGTGCCAGCAACCATTACGGGGGACTAGGAGGGTCTGGAGGCGAGCAGTACTTC
-	TRBJ1-4	few	TRBV6-1	CASRPGREREKLFF	TGTGCCAGCAGGCCCGGCAGGGAGCGTGAAAAACTGTTTTTT
TRBD1	TRBJ2-1	few	TRBV7-2	CASSPTPGQAYNEQFF	TGTGCCAGCAGCCCCACCCCGGGACAGGCTTACAATGAGCAGTTCTTC
-	TRBJ2-3	-	TRBV19	CASSIQGDTQYF	TGTGCCAGTAGTATTCAGGGAGATACGCAGTATTTT
-	TRBJ2-3	few	TRBV4-3	CASSQGNRGGTQYF	TGCGCCAGCAGCCAAGGCAATCGAGGAGGTACGCAGTATTTT
-	TRBJ2-1	many	TRBV6-5	CASSYSGYSYNEQFF	TGTGCCAGCAGTTACTCAGGGTACTCCTACAATGAGCAGTTCTTC
-	TRBJ2-2	many	TRBV29-1	CSAQGLAATGELFF	TGCAGCGCTCAGGGGCTGGCGGCCACCGGGGAGCTGTTTTTT
TRBD2	TRBJ2-3	few	TRBV11-2	CASSPPGGRLAGTDTQYF	TGTGCCAGCAGCCCTCCCGGGGGGCGACTAGCGGGTACAGATACGCAGTATTTT
-	TRBJ2-7	few	TRBV20-1	CSGREPSFYEQYF	TGCAGTGGACGGGAGCCCTCTTTTTACGAGCAGTACTTC
TRBD2	TRBJ2-7	few	TRBV4-3	CASSQGAGGPEVKYF	TGCGCCAGCAGCCAAGGAGCGGGAGGGCCAGAGGTTAAGTACTTC
-	TRBJ2-7	few	TRBV29-1	CSAGDGGINYEQYF	TGCAGCGCCGGAGACGGTGGTATAAACTACGAGCAGTACTTC